These 7 T cell receptor beta chains originate from one sample sequenced in a study of identical twins. In TCRdb, the 5' RACE reads were re-called with MiXCR into one record per CDR3 protein. Seen here are around 960,000 distinct CDR3 sequences, about 12% observed once, and the top ten hold 1.5% to 2%. The same sample was also used in a study of yellow fever vaccine responses in identical twins.

The sequenced material came from PBMCs. Source of these receptors: a woman under 30 in good health.

The rearrangement links TRBV29-1 to TRBJ2-3; D is unresolved. Germline loops: CDR1 SQVTM, CDR2 ANQGSEA. This CDR3 is 13 amino acids long. The V end was cut by 0 bases, the J end by 4 bases, with 8 bases between. In DNA, the CDR3 is TGCAGCGTTGAAGATCTCCGCGCAGATACGCAGTATTTT. As protein: CSVEDLRADTQYF.

The gene calls are TRBV27 and TRBJ1-2; a possible D gene is TRBD1 (6 bases). Germline assignment: CDR1 MNHEY and CDR2 SMNVEV (reference sequence). V was cut by 5 bases and J by 6 bases, with 19 bases left in between. The CDR3 length is 15 residues. The CDR3 reads CASSPLPSGGHGYTF. In nucleotides, the CDR3 is TGTGCCAGCAGTCCCTTACCTTCGGGGGGCCATGGCTACACCTTC.

This rearrangement joins TRBV7-3 to TRBJ2-1; tentatively, D is TRBD1 (5 bases). Per the germline V gene, CDR1 is SGHTA and CDR2 is FQGTGA. Trimming shortened V by 3 bases and J by 8 bases, and 11 bases separated the two germline ends. The CDR3 is 13 residues long. The CDR3 is CASSFDSRDEQFF. The CDR3 coding sequence is TGTGCCAGCAGCTTCGACAGCCGTGATGAGCAGTTCTTC.

This clonotype occurred a few times. A single base separates this from a much larger clone, so it may be a read error. The chain is built from TRBV7-8 and TRBJ2-1; 12 bases are shared with TRBD2. V dropped 7 bases and J dropped 5; count of bases not matched to a gene: 3. The germline gives CDR1 SGHVS, CDR2 FQNEAQ. The CDR3 covers 14 residues. CDR3 sequence (DNA): TGTGCCAGCACTCTAGCGGGAGGGGACAATGAGCAGTTCTTC. As protein: CASTLAGGDNEQFF.

The rearrangement joins TRBV20-1 to TRBJ2-7; tentative D call: TRBD1 (5 bases). The CDR3 runs 14 residues. Trimming removed 4 bases at V and 0 bases at J, with 13 bases between. Germline CDR1 is DFQATT and CDR2 is SNEGSKA (reference sequence). The CDR3 DNA reads TGCAGTGCTATTAACAGGACCCACTCCTACGAGCAGTACTTC. It encodes CSAINRTHSYEQYF.

This clonotype has more than one count but fewer than ten. This chain joins TRBV4-2 and TRBJ2-7; tentatively, D is TRBD1 or TRBD2 (5 bases each). This CDR3 is built from 16 residues. Deletions cut 0 bases from V and 6 bases from J, with 18 bases between. Germline loops: CDR1 LGHNA, CDR2 YNFKEQ. CDR3 bases: TGTGCCAGCAGCCAAGATAAGCCCGGGACCCCCGGCGAGCAGTACGTC. Translating gives CASSQDKPGTPGEQYV.

This clonotype was counted only a few times. The CDR3 is CASSPRGRWYTGELFF. The CDR3 DNA reads as TGTGCCAGCAGCCCTCGGGGGCGTTGGTACACCGGGGAGCTGTTTTTT. The genes are TRBV6-1 and TRBJ2-2; D could derive from TRBD1 or TRBD2 (6 bases each). V was cut by 6 bases and J by 3 bases, with 17 bases left in between. The germline V gene encodes CDR1 MNHNS and CDR2 SASEGT. The CDR3 totals 16 residues.